This T cell receptor (beta chain) was captured in a study of T cells after somatic rescue of genetic block. This clone was picked up a small number of times. The CDR3 is 19 amino acids. Germline-derived CDR1 and CDR2 are SGHRS and YFSETQ. Trimming took 0 bases from V and 1 from J, leaving 22 bases between them. TCRdb's copy holds only in-frame clones and misses some; the assay was immunoSEQ multiplex PCR. The sample holds 85,000 to 90,000 clones, about nine tenths seen once. The chain combines TRBV5-1 with TRBJ1-1, with D perhaps matching TRBD1 (5 bases). The specimen was peripheral blood mononuclear cells (PBMCs). This TCR was recovered from a young woman. DNA for the CDR3: TGCGCCAGCAGCTTGGGTTTTGACGGCTGGGGCGGGACGAACACTGAAGCTTTCTTT. Its protein is CASSLGFDGWGGTNTEAFF.